The rows below give T cell receptor beta chains drawn from one sample of a study of cytomegalovirus exposure and HLA in healthy donors. Here immunoSEQ multiplex PCR was the method, and the copy in TCRdb shows in-frame clones only, minus some. The table has roughly 250,000 clones, around 87% seen once. The sequencing sample was made of PBMCs. The source of these receptors is a woman aged 25 to 39 in good health and CMV-seropositive. The CDR3 runs from the conserved cysteine through the conserved F or W. D genes are given only for firm matches. Clone size is given for some rows only: seen once, a few or many times, or a class if the clone is expanded.

D gene: .
clone size: .
J gene: TRBJ2-1
V gene: TRBV5-5
CDR3 DNA: TGTGCCAGCACCCCCGGTCAGGGGAGGGGTGAGCAGTTCTTC
CDR3 protein: CASTPGQGRGEQFF

D gene: .
clone size: .
J gene: TRBJ2-7
V gene: TRBV6-1
CDR3 DNA: TGTGCCAGCAGTGAACTCGGGGTCGAGCAGTACTTC
CDR3 protein: CASSELGVEQYF

D gene: .
clone size: .
J gene: TRBJ2-7
V gene: TRBV18
CDR3 DNA: TGTGCCAGCTCAAGCGGACCAGCAGGTTACGAGCAGTACTTC
CDR3 protein: CASSSGPAGYEQYF

D gene: .
clone size: .
J gene: TRBJ2-1
V gene: TRBV7-3
CDR3 DNA: TGTGCCAGCAGCCCATCGAGGAACGATGAGCAGTTCTTC
CDR3 protein: CASSPSRNDEQFF

D gene: .
clone size: .
J gene: TRBJ1-3
V gene: TRBV5-6
CDR3 DNA: TGTGCCAGCAGCTTGGCCTCGGCAGGATCAACGGCCGGAAACACCATATATTTT
CDR3 protein: CASSLASAGSTAGNTIYF

D gene: TRBD1
clone size: .
J gene: TRBJ1-2
V gene: TRBV27
CDR3 DNA: TGTGCCACCAAGCCTCCGGGACAGGCTAACTATGGCTACACCTTC
CDR3 protein: CATKPPGQANYGYTF

D gene: TRBD1
clone size: .
J gene: TRBJ2-5
V gene: TRBV5-1
CDR3 DNA: TGCGCCAGCACCCCTCGGACAGGGGGCATAGAGACCCAGTACTTC
CDR3 protein: CASTPRTGGIETQYF

D gene: .
clone size: .
J gene: TRBJ2-3
V gene: TRBV5-5
CDR3 DNA: TGTGCCAGCAGCTCGACACCACACACAGATACGCAGTATTTT
CDR3 protein: CASSSTPHTDTQYF

D gene: .
clone size: .
J gene: TRBJ1-5
V gene: TRBV27
CDR3 DNA: TGTGCCAGCAGTTTATCGCTAACCTCTAGCAATCAGCCCCAGCATTTT
CDR3 protein: CASSLSLTSSNQPQHF

D gene: .
clone size: .
J gene: TRBJ2-5
V gene: TRBV19
CDR3 DNA: TGTGCCAGCCTCGGGACACAAGAGACCCAGTACTTC
CDR3 protein: CASLGTQETQYF

D gene: .
clone size: .
J gene: TRBJ2-1
V gene: TRBV7-2
CDR3 DNA: TGTGCCAGCATCAGAGGCGGGAATGAGCAGTTCTTC
CDR3 protein: CASIRGGNEQFF

D gene: TRBD2
clone size: .
J gene: TRBJ2-7
V gene: TRBV7-2
CDR3 DNA: TGTGCCAGCAGCTTCCAGGCGGGGGCCTACGAGCAGTACTTC
CDR3 protein: CASSFQAGAYEQYF

D gene: .
clone size: .
J gene: TRBJ1-4
V gene: TRBV5-1
CDR3 DNA: TGCGCCAGCAGCTTAAGGGGGGGGAATGAAAAACTGTTTTTT
CDR3 protein: CASSLRGGNEKLFF

D gene: TRBD2
clone size: once
J gene: TRBJ2-7
V gene: TRBV29-1
CDR3 DNA: TGCAGCGCTCTAGCGGGGTCGACCTACGAGCAGTACTTC
CDR3 protein: CSALAGSTYEQYF

D gene: .
clone size: .
J gene: TRBJ2-6
V gene: TRBV18
CDR3 DNA: TGTGCCAGCTCCGTAGGGGTGGCTGGGGCCAACGTCCTGACTTTC
CDR3 protein: CASSVGVAGANVLTF

D gene: TRBD1
clone size: .
J gene: TRBJ2-3
V gene: TRBV6-1
CDR3 DNA: TGTGCCAGCAGTGAACAGGGGGCAGATACGCAGTATTTT
CDR3 protein: CASSEQGADTQYF

D gene: TRBD2
clone size: .
J gene: TRBJ2-1
V gene: TRBV18
CDR3 DNA: TGTGCCAGCTCACCGACTAGCGGGAATGACAATGAGCAGTTCTTC
CDR3 protein: CASSPTSGNDNEQFF

D gene: .
clone size: .
J gene: TRBJ2-3
V gene: TRBV5-5
CDR3 DNA: TGTGCCAGCAGCATGAGGGACACAGATACGCAGTATTTT
CDR3 protein: CASSMRDTDTQYF

D gene: TRBD2
clone size: once
J gene: TRBJ2-3
V gene: TRBV18
CDR3 DNA: TGTGCCAGCTCATCCGGGGACTACGGTCGGGGGTATTTT
CDR3 protein: CASSSGDYGRGYF

D gene: TRBD1
clone size: once
J gene: TRBJ2-2
V gene: TRBV5-6
CDR3 DNA: TGTGCCAGCAGCTCGACAGGGGGCGGATTGAAGGAGCTGTTTTTT
CDR3 protein: CASSSTGGGLKELFF

D gene: TRBD1
clone size: .
J gene: TRBJ2-2
V gene: TRBV7-9
CDR3 DNA: TGTGCCAGCAGCGAACTTTTCGGACAGGGCACCGGGGAGCTGTTTTTT
CDR3 protein: CASSELFGQGTGELFF

D gene: .
clone size: .
J gene: TRBJ1-1
V gene: TRBV11-3
CDR3 DNA: TGTGCCAGCAGGGGGGGGGCGCGATCGGCTTTCTTT
CDR3 protein: CASRGGARSAFF

D gene: TRBD2
clone size: .
J gene: TRBJ2-1
V gene: TRBV2
CDR3 DNA: TGTGCCAGCATTAAAACTAGCGGAACCTACAATGAGCAGTTCTTC
CDR3 protein: CASIKTSGTYNEQFF

D gene: TRBD2
clone size: .
J gene: TRBJ2-3
V gene: TRBV5-1
CDR3 DNA: TGCGCCAGCAGCACAACTAGCGGCAGCACAGATACGCAGTATTTT
CDR3 protein: CASSTTSGSTDTQYF

D gene: TRBD1
clone size: .
J gene: TRBJ2-3
V gene: TRBV2
CDR3 DNA: TGTGCCAGCAGAATGGACAGGGATGGGGGAGATACGCAGTATTTT
CDR3 protein: CASRMDRDGGDTQYF

D gene: TRBD2
clone size: once
J gene: TRBJ2-7
V gene: TRBV19
CDR3 DNA: TGTGCCAGTAGCAATACCGGGACTAAGAATGATGAGCAGTACTTC
CDR3 protein: CASSNTGTKNDEQYF

D gene: .
clone size: once
J gene: TRBJ2-3
V gene: TRBV2
CDR3 DNA: TGTGCCAGCAGCAAGAACAGGGAAAGCACAGATACGCAGTATTTT
CDR3 protein: CASSKNRESTDTQYF

D gene: TRBD2
clone size: .
J gene: TRBJ2-2
V gene: TRBV25-1
CDR3 DNA: TGTGCCAGCAGTGAGGTTGCGGGAGTCGGTACCGGGGAGCTGTTTTTT
CDR3 protein: CASSEVAGVGTGELFF

D gene: TRBD1
clone size: .
J gene: TRBJ2-7
V gene: TRBV19
CDR3 DNA: TGTGCCAGTAGTATAGGCGCAGGGGGCCTGGGGGAGCAGTACTTC
CDR3 protein: CASSIGAGGLGEQYF

D gene: TRBD1
clone size: .
J gene: TRBJ2-7
V gene: TRBV28
CDR3 DNA: TGTGCCAGCAGTAGATACAGGGGGCCCTCCTACGAGCAGTACTTC
CDR3 protein: CASSRYRGPSYEQYF

D gene: .
clone size: .
J gene: TRBJ1-3
V gene: TRBV28
CDR3 DNA: TGTGCCAGCAGTTTCGGGAGGGCCTACTTCTCTGGAAACACCATATATTTT
CDR3 protein: CASSFGRAYFSGNTIYF

D gene: .
clone size: .
J gene: TRBJ2-2
V gene: TRBV4-2
CDR3 DNA: TGTGCCAGCAGCCAAAAGGCGACTGGTAGCGACACCGGGGAGCTGTTTTTT
CDR3 protein: CASSQKATGSDTGELFF

D gene: .
clone size: once
J gene: TRBJ2-7
V gene: TRBV30
CDR3 DNA: TGTGCCTGGAGCCAGGGAAGGGGCTACGAGCAGTACTTC
CDR3 protein: CAWSQGRGYEQYF

D gene: .
clone size: .
J gene: TRBJ2-6
V gene: TRBV25-1
CDR3 DNA: TGTGCCAGCACGGGGTCTGGGGCCAACGTCCTGACTTTC
CDR3 protein: CASTGSGANVLTF

D gene: TRBD2
clone size: .
J gene: TRBJ2-1
V gene: TRBV2
CDR3 DNA: TGTGCCAGCAGTTCTGGACTAGCGGCTTACTACAATGAGCAGTTCTTC
CDR3 protein: CASSSGLAAYYNEQFF

D gene: TRBD2
clone size: .
J gene: TRBJ2-3
V gene: TRBV5-3
CDR3 DNA: TGTGCCAGAAGCTCAAGAATGACTAGCGGGATGGGTGATACGCAGTATTTT
CDR3 protein: CARSSRMTSGMGDTQYF

D gene: .
clone size: .
J gene: TRBJ2-2
V gene: TRBV10-1
CDR3 DNA: TGCGCCAGCAGTAACAGGGAAGGGACCGGGGAGCTGTTTTTT
CDR3 protein: CASSNREGTGELFF

D gene: TRBD1
clone size: .
J gene: TRBJ2-1
V gene: TRBV10-3
CDR3 DNA: TGTGCCATCAGCCCGGGACAGGGGTACAATGAGCAGTTCTTC
CDR3 protein: CAISPGQGYNEQFF

D gene: .
clone size: .
J gene: TRBJ2-7
V gene: TRBV28
CDR3 DNA: TGTGCCAGCAGATTATCATTTTCCTACGAGCAGTACTTC
CDR3 protein: CASRLSFSYEQYF

D gene: .
clone size: .
J gene: TRBJ2-5
V gene: TRBV6-5
CDR3 DNA: TGTGCCAGCACCCCACACCTGTACCAAGAGACCCAGTACTTC
CDR3 protein: CASTPHLYQETQYF

D gene: TRBD1
clone size: .
J gene: TRBJ2-1
V gene: TRBV7-6
CDR3 DNA: TGTGCCAGCAGCCAAGGACAGGGTCCGTACAATGAGCAGTTCTTC
CDR3 protein: CASSQGQGPYNEQFF

D gene: .
clone size: .
J gene: TRBJ1-5
V gene: TRBV28
CDR3 DNA: TGTGCCAGCAGTCCGACACAGGGAGGGAAGGGCAATCAGCCCCAGCATTTT
CDR3 protein: CASSPTQGGKGNQPQHF

D gene: .
clone size: .
J gene: TRBJ1-4
V gene: TRBV4-2
CDR3 DNA: TGTGCCAGCAGCCAACGACAGACCGATAATGAAAAACTGTTTTTT
CDR3 protein: CASSQRQTDNEKLFF

D gene: TRBD1
clone size: .
J gene: TRBJ1-3
V gene: TRBV19
CDR3 DNA: TGTGCCAGTAGGGACAGGGGCTCCTCTGGAAACACCATATATTTT
CDR3 protein: CASRDRGSSGNTIYF

D gene: .
clone size: .
J gene: TRBJ1-1
V gene: TRBV5-1
CDR3 DNA: TGCGCCAGCAGCTTGGAACTCGGTTTTGAAGCTTTCTTT
CDR3 protein: CASSLELGFEAFF

D gene: TRBD1
clone size: .
J gene: TRBJ1-1
V gene: TRBV6-4
CDR3 DNA: TGTGCCAGCAGCCGAACAGGGACAGGTAACACTGAAGCTTTCTTT
CDR3 protein: CASSRTGTGNTEAFF

D gene: .
clone size: few
J gene: TRBJ1-2
V gene: TRBV7-2
CDR3 DNA: TGTGCCAGCAGCTTACAGGGGTATGGCTACACCTTC
CDR3 protein: CASSLQGYGYTF

D gene: .
clone size: .
J gene: TRBJ1-4
V gene: TRBV28
CDR3 DNA: TGTGCCAGCAGTTTGGTGGGGGGGGAAAAACTGTTTTTT
CDR3 protein: CASSLVGGEKLFF

D gene: .
clone size: .
J gene: TRBJ1-2
V gene: TRBV28
CDR3 DNA: TGTGCCAGCAGCCCCGGAGGGGTTGGCTACACCTTC
CDR3 protein: CASSPGGVGYTF

D gene: .
clone size: .
J gene: TRBJ1-4
V gene: TRBV28
CDR3 DNA: TGTGCCAGCGGGCGCGGGAATAATGAAAAACTGTTTTTT
CDR3 protein: CASGRGNNEKLFF

D gene: .
clone size: .
J gene: TRBJ2-7
V gene: TRBV18
CDR3 DNA: TGTGCCAGCTCACCCTACTCGGGAGAAGGAACCTACGAGCAGTACTTC
CDR3 protein: CASSPYSGEGTYEQYF

D gene: .
clone size: once
J gene: TRBJ1-2
V gene: TRBV28
CDR3 DNA: TGTGCCAGCAGTTCGGCGGACAGATCTAAGACTCGAAATGGCTACACCTTC
CDR3 protein: CASSSADRSKTRNGYTF

D gene: .
clone size: .
J gene: TRBJ1-3
V gene: TRBV27
CDR3 DNA: TGTGCCAGCAGTTTATCGGCAGGAAACACCATATATTTT
CDR3 protein: CASSLSAGNTIYF

D gene: TRBD2
clone size: .
J gene: TRBJ2-7
V gene: TRBV2
CDR3 DNA: TGTGCCAGCAGGCCGAGACTAGCGGGAGGTTCCTATATCTCCTACGAGCAGTACTTC
CDR3 protein: CASRPRLAGGSYISYEQYF

D gene: TRBD1
clone size: .
J gene: TRBJ1-1
V gene: TRBV5-1
CDR3 DNA: TGCGCCAGCAGCTTTGAGGCAGGGGGGCTGAACACTGAAGCTTTCTTT
CDR3 protein: CASSFEAGGLNTEAFF